One sample yielded the 20 T cell receptor beta chains listed below, sequenced in a study of T-cell reconstitution after alpha-beta-depleted transplantation in children. Unique molecular identifiers were incorporated when the TCRbeta library was constructed. TCRdb recomputed calls from the PCR reads with MiXCR, one row per CDR3 protein. The data show some 200,000 distinct CDR3 sequences, approximately 8% seen once. The sequences come from PBMCs, mostly from graft donor cells, collected 360 days after TCRalphabeta/CD19-depleted stem cell transplant. Source of these receptors: a male patient aged 2-15 years who had a stem cell transplant for acute myeloid leukemia, so the T cells may come from the graft donor.

The genes are TRBV7-2 and TRBJ2-6; unclear D gene. The length of the CDR3 is 16 residues. CDR1 is SGHTA, CDR2 FQGNSA, per germline. The V gene lost 2 bases and the J gene lost 2 bases, with 10 bases spanning the gap. The DNA of the CDR3 is TGTGCCAGCAGCTTACCCTTCGGACCTGGGGCCAACGTCCTGACTTTC. Translated: CASSLPFGPGANVLTF.

This clonotype appeared a few times. The chain couples TRBV19 to TRBJ2-7, with 7 nucleotides matching TRBD1. CDR3 size: 16 residues. Trimming took 6 bases from V and 1 from J; bases not matched to a gene: 12. Germline V CDR1 and CDR2: LNHDA, SQIVND (reference sequence). The CDR3 reads CASSRSRDRGSYEQYF. CDR3 coding DNA: TGTGCCAGTAGCCGTTCCCGGGACAGAGGTTCCTACGAGCAGTACTTC. The full variable domain, in which reference TRBV19 and TRBJ2-7 provide the parts outside the CDR3, is DGGITQSPKYLFRKEGQNVTLSCEQNLNHDAMYWYRQDPGQGLRLIYYSQIVNDFQKGDIAEGYSVSREKKESFPLTVTSAQKNPTAFYLCASSRSRDRGSYEQYFGPGTRLTVT.

This clonotype showed up many times. The chain combines TRBV4-3 with TRBJ2-1; TRBD2 matches at 13 bases. The CDR3 consists of 15 residues. V lost 4 bases and J lost 7; bases outside the gene matches: 4. Per the germline V gene, CDR1 is LGHNA and CDR2 is YSLEER. The CDR3 DNA sequence: TGCGCCAGCAGCCGCGGGACTAGCGGGAAGAATGAGCAGTTCTTC. This translates into CASSRGTSGKNEQFF.

This clonotype appeared many times. This chain connects TRBV7-2 to TRBJ2-5, with TRBD1 matching over 11 bases. The CDR3 is 14 amino acids. V lost 5 bases to trimming and J lost 4 bases; unmatched junction nucleotides: 3. CDR1 is SGHTA and CDR2 is FQGNSA in the germline V gene. The CDR3 loop reads CASSPGTGGETQYF. The CDR3 region has the DNA TGTGCCAGCAGCCCTGGGACAGGGGGAGAGACCCAGTACTTC.

This clonotype has more than one count but fewer than ten. The chain employs TRBV12-3 or TRBV12-4 and TRBJ2-5; D gene unclear. CDR3 length: 14 amino acids. V shed 3 bases and J shed 0 bases, with 8 bases lying between them. CDR3 in DNA: TGTGCCAGCAGTTTCTCTTCGTACCAAGAGACCCAGTACTTC. It yields the protein CASSFSSYQETQYF.

The V and J genes are TRBV4-3 and TRBJ2-2, with a possible D match to TRBD1 (5 bases). V lost 1 base and J lost 6, with 21 bases in between. Looked up from germline, CDR1 is LGHNA and CDR2 is YSLEER. The CDR3 loop spans 18 amino acids. CDR3 coding DNA: TGCGCCAGCAGCCAAGCAGTAGTGGAGACAGTGAATTCCGGGGAGCTGTTTTTT. It codes for CASSQAVVETVNSGELFF.

The sample holds a few counts of this clonotype. V is TRBV7-6 and J is TRBJ2-7; 11 nucleotides align to TRBD1. Per germline, CDR1 SGHVS and CDR2 FNYEAQ. The CDR3 extends over 17 amino acids. Unmatched junction bases numbered 8, after V lost 1 base and J lost 3 bases. This CDR3 is CASSLVAPGTGGYEQYF. The CDR3 coding sequence is TGTGCCAGCAGCTTAGTAGCCCCCGGGACAGGGGGCTACGAGCAGTACTTC.

This clonotype turned up a few times. The chain links TRBV14 to TRBJ2-5; D ambiguous. Trimming cost V 0 bases and J 1 base, with 9 bases left between them. CDR1 is SGHDN and CDR2 is FVKESK in the germline V gene. This CDR3 comprises 15 residues. The CDR3 DNA reads as TGTGCCAGCAGCCAAGATCCATCAATCCAAGAGACCCAGTACTTC. This translates into CASSQDPSIQETQYF.

This chain joins TRBV6-5 and TRBJ2-1; weak D call: TRBD2 (7 bases). Germline CDR1 MNHEY, CDR2 SVGAGI. CDR3 length equals 14 residues. V was cut by 4 bases and J by 3 bases, with 10 bases left in between. The DNA of the CDR3 is TGTGCCAGCAGTTGGGAGGGGGACTACAATGAGCAGTTCTTC. This encodes CASSWEGDYNEQFF.

A few counts support this clonotype. The chain has TRBV20-1 and TRBJ2-1; D remains ambiguous. Germline V CDR1 and CDR2: DFQATT, SNEGSKA (reference sequence). The CDR3 extends over 11 amino acids. Trimming took 6 bases from V and 10 from J, leaving 13 bases between them. CDR3 DNA: TGCAGTGCCACATGGCTTAGGGAGCAGTTCTTC. This encodes CSATWLREQFF.

This clonotype was counted at least ten times. The chain recombines TRBV12-3 or TRBV12-4 with TRBJ2-1; tentative D call: TRBD2 (7 bases). The CDR3 runs to 14 residues. V was clipped by 0 bases and J by 9 bases, with 12 bases between them. The CDR3 nucleotides read TGTGCCAGCAGTTTAGCGGGGGGGCACGGTGAGCAGTTCTTC. Protein sequence: CASSLAGGHGEQFF.

This clonotype was detected a few times. The chain carries TRBV7-9 and TRBJ2-1; D possibly corresponds to TRBD2 (6 bases). The V and J ends lost 3 bases and 6 bases respectively, with 12 bases between them. CDR1 is SEHNR and CDR2 is FQNEAQ in the germline V gene (reference sequence). This CDR3 spans 14 amino acids. CDR3 residues: CASSFRGVVNEQFF. The CDR3 DNA sequence: TGTGCCAGCAGCTTTCGCGGGGTAGTCAATGAGCAGTTCTTC.

This clonotype was recorded at least ten times. V usage is TRBV7-9 and J usage is TRBJ2-1, with a possible D match to TRBD2 (5 bases). This CDR3 is 15 amino acids long. Germline values: CDR1 SEHNR, CDR2 FQNEAQ (reference sequence). The V and J ends lost 1 base and 11 bases respectively, with 18 bases between them. The CDR3 reads CASSLGKGAKRKQFF. As DNA, the CDR3 is TGTGCCAGCAGCTTAGGGAAGGGAGCCAAACGGAAGCAGTTCTTC.

The J gene is TRBJ1-1, the V gene TRBV12-3 or TRBV12-4; 7 bases agree with TRBD1. J was trimmed by 5 bases and V by 7 bases; bases with no gene match: 10. The CDR3 is made up of 14 amino acids. The CDR3 loop is CASTPYRTGTEAFF. The CDR3 nucleotides are TGTGCCAGCACCCCTTATCGGACAGGTACTGAAGCTTTCTTT.

This clonotype was observed many times. V is TRBV29-1 and J is TRBJ2-3; TRBD2 agrees at 8 bases. The V gene end was trimmed by 3 bases and the J gene end by 2 bases; junction bases not matched to a gene: 7. CDR1 is SQVTM, CDR2 ANQGSEA, per germline. The CDR3 has 15 amino acids. CDR3 in DNA: TGCAGCGTTGAGGAGATTAGCGGGATCACAGATACGCAGTATTTT. It specifies CSVEEISGITDTQYF.

At least ten counts were recorded for this clonotype. This chain links TRBV20-1 with TRBJ1-1, with D perhaps matching TRBD1 (5 bases). Germline loops: CDR1 DFQATT, CDR2 SNEGSKA (reference sequence). V was pared by 6 bases and J by 1 base, with 12 bases between. The CDR3 contains 13 residues. The CDR3 DNA reads as TGCAGTGCCTTGGGGGTTTGGAACACTGAAGCTTTCTTT. As protein: CSALGVWNTEAFF.

This clonotype showed up many times. The chain carries TRBV5-1 and TRBJ2-1; TRBD1 aligns across 10 bases. CDR1 and CDR2 from the germline V gene are SGHRS and YFSETQ. CDR3 size: 15 residues. After removal of 0 bases from V and 5 bases from J, the junction contained 2 bases not matched to a gene. The CDR3 loop is CASSLAGTGDNEQFF. As DNA, the CDR3 is TGCGCCAGCAGCTTGGCCGGGACAGGGGACAATGAGCAGTTCTTC.

This clonotype was seen more than once but under ten times. This chain connects TRBV10-3 to TRBJ1-2, with D perhaps TRBD1 (6 bases). The length of the CDR3 is 14 residues. Germline V gene data show CDR1 as ENHRY and CDR2 as SYGVKD. V was pared by 4 bases and J by 5 bases, with 14 bases between. The CDR3 nucleotides are TGTGCCATCAGTGCCCGGACAGATTCGTATGGCTACACCTTC. This sequence encodes CAISARTDSYGYTF.

This clonotype was seen repeatedly, ten times or more. CDR3 residues: CAWNSGGNQETQYF. CDR3 bases: TGTGCCTGGAACAGCGGAGGGAACCAAGAGACCCAGTACTTC. V is TRBV30 and J is TRBJ2-5; weak D call: TRBD2 (6 bases). V lost 4 bases, J lost 0 bases, and 12 bases lay in between. The CDR3 consists of 14 residues. In germline, CDR1 is GTSNPN, CDR2 SVGIG (reference sequence). The variable domain in full, completed from reference TRBV30 and TRBJ2-5, reads SQTIHQWPATLVQPVGSPLSLECTVEGTSNPNLYWYRQAAGRGLQLLFYSVGIGQISSEVPQNLSASRPQDRQFILSSKKLLLSDSGFYLCAWNSGGNQETQYFGPGTRLLVL.

The table lists this clonotype with a few counts. The genes are TRBV20-1 and TRBJ1-1; 9 bases are shared with TRBD1. This CDR3 has 13 amino acids. Germline CDR1 reads DFQATT; CDR2 reads SNEGSKA (reference sequence). The CDR3, as DNA: TGCACCCGCCCGAGGACAGGGGACACTGAAGCTTTCTTT. As protein: CTRPRTGDTEAFF.